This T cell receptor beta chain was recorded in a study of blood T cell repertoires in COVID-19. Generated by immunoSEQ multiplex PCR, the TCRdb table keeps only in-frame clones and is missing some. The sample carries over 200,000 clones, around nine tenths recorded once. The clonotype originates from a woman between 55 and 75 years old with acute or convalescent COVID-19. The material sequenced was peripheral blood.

The CDR3, as DNA: TGTGCCAGCAGCTTAGCCCGGGGGGAGGGCTACACCTTC. Residues: CASSLARGEGYTF. The chain recombines TRBV7-9 with TRBJ1-2, with D tentatively TRBD1 (5 bases). The V and J ends lost 0 bases and 8 bases respectively, with 10 bases between them. Germline values: CDR1 SEHNR, CDR2 FQNEAQ (reference sequence). This CDR3 has 13 residues.